Below, 19 T cell receptor beta chains from the same sample are listed, as sequenced in a study of control samples from healthy donors and cancer patients. Profiling relied on immunoSEQ multiplex PCR, and the TCRdb table lists in-frame clones only, not all of them. The data hold 130,000 or so clones, with 92% observed a single time. The specimen sequenced was blood. Receptors were obtained from a woman aged 45 to 65 in good health.

V usage is TRBV11-2 and J usage is TRBJ1-1; the D is unclear. V lost 8 bases to trimming and J lost 1 base, with 14 bases between them. This CDR3 has 14 residues. Germline CDR1 is SGHAT and CDR2 is FQNNGV. This chain's CDR3 is CASEPGRPNTEAFF. CDR3 nucleotide sequence: TGTGCCAGCGAACCAGGTCGCCCGAACACTGAAGCTTTCTTT.

This clone showed up just a few times. The gene calls are TRBV2 and TRBJ2-1; the D gene is possibly TRBD2 (5 bases). CDR3 size: 15 residues. The V end was cut by 7 bases, the J end by 10 bases, with 23 bases between. Germline V lookup: CDR1 SNHLY, CDR2 FYNNEI. The CDR3 is CASKERGYNFGEQFF. The CDR3 DNA is TGTGCCAGCAAGGAGAGAGGGTACAATTTCGGAGAGCAGTTCTTC.

The chain uses TRBV5-1 and TRBJ2-1; TRBD1 matches 10 bases. Germline V gene lookup returns CDR1 SGHRS and CDR2 YFSETQ. The junction had 14 bases not matched to a gene; V was cut back by 4 bases and J by 7 bases. The CDR3 is 17 amino acids. The CDR3 nucleotides read TGCGCCAGCAGCCTCCGCCTCCCCGGGACAGGGGAGAATGAGCAGTTCTTC. It encodes CASSLRLPGTGENEQFF.

The genes are TRBV19 and TRBJ2-7; 10 bases align to TRBD1. The CDR3 is 15 residues long. Per the germline V gene, CDR1 is LNHDA and CDR2 is SQIVND (reference sequence). Unmatched junction bases numbered 6, after V lost 1 base and J lost 6 bases. The CDR3 sequence is CASSIVPTGGAEQYF. In nucleotides, the CDR3 is TGTGCCAGTAGTATAGTGCCGACAGGGGGCGCCGAGCAGTACTTC.

The genes are TRBV10-3 and TRBJ2-1; the match to TRBD1 covers 9 bases. The CDR3 is 15 amino acids. The V gene end was trimmed by 7 bases and the J gene end by 4 bases; junction bases not matched to a gene: 8. Germline V gene sequence: CDR1 ENHRY, CDR2 SYGVKD. The CDR3 region has the DNA TGTGCCATCAACAGTCTGGGACAGGGATACAATGAGCAGTTCTTC. Its protein is CAINSLGQGYNEQFF.

This chain uses TRBV7-6 with TRBJ2-1; a weak D match, TRBD2 (5 bases). Germline CDR1 is SGHVS and CDR2 is FNYEAQ. Trimming left V 4 bases short and J 9 bases short, with 28 bases between. This CDR3 comprises 18 residues. Written as DNA, the CDR3 is TGTGCCAGCAGCTATACTTACGGTGGAGGTGCGGGCCGAGGTGAGCAGTTCTTC. Its protein product is CASSYTYGGGAGRGEQFF. Complete variable domain (other parts from reference TRBV7-6 and TRBJ2-1): GAGVSQSPRYKVTKRGQDVALRCDPISGHVSLYWYRQALGQGPEFLTYFNYEAQQDKSGLPNDRFSAERPEGSISTLTIQRTEQRDSAMYRCASSYTYGGGAGRGEQFFGPGTRLTVL.

This clone was seen only once. The chain is built from TRBV5-1 and TRBJ2-6; the match to TRBD1 covers 10 bases. CDR3 length: 16 residues. The V gene's germline CDR1 is SGHRS and CDR2 YFSETQ. V lost 4 bases, J lost 3 bases, and 4 bases stayed unmatched. The CDR3 bases are TGCGCCAGCAGCAGACAGGGGGCGTATGGGGCCAACGTCCTGACTTTC. Encoded protein: CASSRQGAYGANVLTF.

In its sample, this clone was seen a few times. The J gene is TRBJ2-7, the V gene TRBV29-1; D is perhaps TRBD1 (5 bases). Germline V gene data show CDR1 as SQVTM and CDR2 as ANQGSEA. This CDR3 comprises 13 residues. V was clipped by 1 base and J by 5 bases, with 12 bases between them. CDR3 in DNA: TGCAGCGTTGAAGGGATCAGGGCGAACGAGCAGTACTTC. Encoded protein: CSVEGIRANEQYF.

This clone turned up a few times. The CDR3 is CATSISGTPTYGYTF. The CDR3 nucleotides are TGTGCCACCAGCATTAGCGGGACACCAACCTATGGCTACACCTTC. The chain links TRBV15 to TRBJ1-2, with a tentative D call TRBD1 (6 bases). The CDR3 covers 15 residues. Germline V gene lookup returns CDR1 LNHNV and CDR2 YYDKDF (reference sequence). The V end lost 4 bases, the J end lost 4 bases, and 16 bases lay between the germline ends.

V and J are TRBV11-2 and TRBJ1-2; D might be TRBD1 (6 bases). Germline-derived CDR1 and CDR2 are SGHAT and FQNNGV. The CDR3 is 15 residues long. The V and J ends lost 7 bases and 4 bases respectively, with 19 bases between them. The CDR3 sequence is CASTPEWGQGYGYTF. The CDR3 DNA reads as TGTGCCAGCACCCCCGAGTGGGGACAAGGCTATGGCTACACCTTC.

The rearrangement uses TRBV30 and TRBJ1-6; possibly TRBD1 for D (6 bases). Germline V gene lookup returns CDR1 GTSNPN and CDR2 SVGIG (reference sequence). Deletions cut 1 base from V and 9 bases from J, with 13 bases between. The CDR3 is 14 residues long. CDR3 sequence reads: CAWSAGATGSPLHF. Here the CDR3 DNA reads TGTGCCTGGAGTGCAGGGGCCACGGGTTCACCCCTCCACTTT.

This chain links TRBV3-1 (or the pseudogene TRBV3-2) with TRBJ1-6, with no clear D. Germline CDR1 reads LGHDT; CDR2 reads YNNKEL (reference sequence). The CDR3 length is 14 residues. Trimming cost V 2 bases and J 9 bases, with 11 bases left between them. The chain's CDR3 is CASSQSEGTSPLHF. CDR3 bases: TGTGCCAGCAGCCAATCAGAGGGCACTTCACCCCTCCACTTT.

This clone was found once. The chain combines TRBV18 with TRBJ1-3; the D is unclear. This CDR3 has 16 residues. Germline V gene lookup returns CDR1 KGHSH and CDR2 LQKENI. Trimming left V 2 bases short and J 0 bases short, with 11 bases between. Written as DNA, the CDR3 is TGTGCCAGCTCACCAGTAGGCGTAAGCTCTGGAAACACCATATATTTT. Its protein is CASSPVGVSSGNTIYF.

The chain couples TRBV14 to TRBJ2-7; D uncertain. Trimming stripped 1 base from V and 4 bases from J, with 8 bases between. CDR1 SGHDN and CDR2 FVKESK come from the germline V gene. CDR3 length: 13 amino acids. The CDR3 here is CASSQVGRYEQYF. CDR3 DNA sequence: TGTGCCAGCAGCCAAGTGGGTCGGTACGAGCAGTACTTC.

The chain employs TRBV6-2 or TRBV6-3 and TRBJ2-4; 12 nucleotides line up with TRBD2. The germline V gene encodes CDR1 MNHEY and CDR2 SVGEGT. Trimming at V came to 6 bases and at J to 0 bases, leaving 12 bases not matched to a gene. There are 19 residues in the CDR3. CDR3 loop: CASSRLAGAEILAKNIQYF. CDR3 nucleotides: TGTGCCAGCAGCCGACTAGCGGGGGCCGAGATACTAGCCAAAAACATTCAGTACTTC.

The rearrangement links TRBV7-8 to TRBJ2-7; 9 positions match TRBD2. V was clipped by 3 bases and J by 6 bases; unmatched bases: 3. Germline CDR1 and CDR2: SGHVS and FQNEAQ. This CDR3 region has 13 residues. The CDR3 DNA is TGTGCCAGCAGCTTTAGCGGGGGCTCCGAGCAGTACTTC. Translation: CASSFSGGSEQYF. Full variable domain (outside the CDR3, taken from reference TRBV7-8 and TRBJ2-7): GAGVSQSPRYKVAKRGQDVALRCDPISGHVSLFWYQQALGQGPEFLTYFQNEAQLDKSGLPSDRFFAERPEGSVSTLKIQRTQQEDSAVYLCASSFSGGSEQYFGPGTRLTVT.

A few counts support this clone. CDR3 residues: CASSIDPPPQHF. The CDR3 DNA reads as TGTGCCAGTAGTATAGATCCGCCGCCCCAGCATTTT. The V call is TRBV19, the J call TRBJ1-5, with D unresolved. The CDR3 is 12 amino acids. V lost 0 bases to trimming and J lost 9 bases, with 6 bases between them. The germline V gene encodes CDR1 LNHDA and CDR2 SQIVND (reference sequence).

The V call is TRBV20-1, the J call TRBJ1-4; D perhaps matches TRBD1 (5 bases). The germline V and J ends were trimmed by 6 bases and 14 bases, with 13 bases remaining between them. The CDR3 covers 10 residues. Looked up from germline, CDR1 is DFQATT and CDR2 is SNEGSKA (reference sequence). In DNA form, the CDR3 reads TGCAGTGCAAACCGGGACGGTCTGTTTTTT. It yields the protein CSANRDGLFF.

This rearrangement joins TRBV12-3 or TRBV12-4 to TRBJ1-1; D gene uncertain. This CDR3 comprises 13 residues. The V end was cut by 5 bases, the J end by 1 base, with 8 bases between. In nucleotides, the CDR3 is TGTGCCAGCAGTCCTGGCACGAACACTGAAGCTTTCTTT. Its translation: CASSPGTNTEAFF.